Each of the 26 T cell receptor beta chains below was sequenced from the same sample in a study of cytomegalovirus exposure and HLA in healthy donors. Sequencing used immunoSEQ multiplex PCR; TCRdb keeps in-frame clones, though not all of them. The sample contains some 250,000 clones, 85% to 90% of which appear only once. Sequenced input: PBMCs. All receptors derive from a woman in her late teens or twenties in good health and CMV-seronegative.

This clone was recorded once. This chain joins TRBV5-1 and TRBJ1-1, with TRBD1 identical over 10 bases. CDR1 SGHRS and CDR2 YFSETQ come from the germline V gene. V trimming: 4 bases; J trimming: 5 bases; junction bases outside the gene matches: 8. The CDR3 contains 15 residues. CDR3 nucleotides: TGCGCCAGCAGCCCCAGACAGGGGGCGTATACTGAAGCTTTCTTT. It encodes CASSPRQGAYTEAFF.

The chain's CDR3 is CSVDKGAGYEQYF. The CDR3 nucleotides are TGCAGCGTTGATAAAGGGGCGGGGTACGAGCAGTACTTC. This chain uses TRBV29-1 with TRBJ2-7, with a possible D match to TRBD2 (6 bases). Germline CDR1 and CDR2: SQVTM and ANQGSEA. V was pared by 3 bases and J by 4 bases, with 13 bases between. The CDR3 has 13 residues.

This clone was counted once. This chain uses TRBV7-7 with TRBJ2-1; the D gene is possibly TRBD2 (5 bases). The germline gives CDR1 SSHAT, CDR2 FNYEAQ (reference sequence). V was pared by 1 base and J by 9 bases, with 10 bases between. The CDR3 loop spans 13 amino acids. CDR3 DNA: TGTGCCAGCAGCTTAGGAGGGCCTGGTGAGCAGTTCTTC. Protein product: CASSLGGPGEQFF.

This rearrangement joins TRBV28 to TRBJ1-5, with D possibly matching TRBD1 (6 bases). Germline assignment: CDR1 MDHEN and CDR2 SYDVKM. This CDR3 comprises 14 residues. The V and J ends lost 2 bases and 7 bases respectively, with 12 bases between them. The CDR3, as DNA: TGTGCCAGCAGTTTAGGGGGGGCTTTACAGCCCCAGCATTTT. Its translation is CASSLGGALQPQHF.

The chain employs TRBV28 and TRBJ2-7; TRBD1 aligns across 10 bases. This CDR3 contains 17 residues. Germline V CDR1 and CDR2: MDHEN, SYDVKM. Germline trimming cut 7 bases from V and 1 base from J; bases unmatched to any gene: 13. The CDR3 DNA follows: TGTGCCAGCACCTCCGTTGACAGGGGGCCCCTATCCTACGAGCAGTACTTC. Protein: CASTSVDRGPLSYEQYF. Looking up the rest from reference TRBV28 and TRBJ2-7 gives the full variable domain: DVKVTQSSRYLVKRTGEKVFLECVQDMDHENMFWYRQDPGLGLRLIYFSYDVKMKEKGDIPEGYSVSREKKERFSLILESASTNQTSMYLCASTSVDRGPLSYEQYFGPGTRLTVT.

The rearrangement uses TRBV9 and TRBJ2-5, with 7 bases lining up with TRBD2. This CDR3 spans 16 amino acids. Unmatched junction bases numbered 14, after V lost 4 bases and J lost 5 bases. Germline V gene lookup returns CDR1 SGDLS and CDR2 YYNGEE. The DNA of the CDR3 is TGTGCCAGCAGCCCAGGGAGCGGGACCGCCCGGGAGACCCAGTACTTC. Protein product: CASSPGSGTARETQYF. Supplemented by reference TRBV9 and TRBJ2-5, the full variable domain reads DSGVTQTPKHLITATGQRVTLRCSPRSGDLSVYWYQQSLDQGLQFLIQYYNGEERAKGNILERFSAQQFPDLHSELNLSSLELGDSALYFCASSPGSGTARETQYFGPGTRLLVL.

This sequence joins TRBV7-9 and TRBJ2-5, with no clear D. Germline CDR1 SEHNR, CDR2 FQNEAQ (reference sequence). The CDR3 is 15 residues long. Trimming cost V 1 base and J 5 bases, with 14 bases left between them. The CDR3 region has the DNA TGTGCCAGCAGCTTAGTCGGCGGCCTCTCGGAGACCCAGTACTTC. Amino acids: CASSLVGGLSETQYF.

The chain links TRBV7-3 to TRBJ2-6, with D possibly matching TRBD1 (6 bases). Between the trimmed V and J ends, which lost 3 bases and 0 bases, there was a span of 12 bases. Germline V lookup: CDR1 SGHTA, CDR2 FQGTGA. The CDR3 has 17 residues. The CDR3 bases are TGTGCCAGCAGCTTGAATCTAGGGGGCTCTGGGGCCAACGTCCTGACTTTC. Translating gives CASSLNLGGSGANVLTF.

The gene calls are TRBV6-6 and TRBJ1-2, with D possibly being TRBD1 (5 bases). Trimming took 8 bases from V and 4 from J, leaving 14 bases between them. The germline gives CDR1 MNHNY, CDR2 SVGAGI (reference sequence). This CDR3 region has 13 residues. The CDR3 bases are TGTGCCAGCTGGGGACTGGGCGTCTATGGCTACACCTTC. Translated, it gives CASWGLGVYGYTF.

This clone was observed a single time. J is TRBJ1-1 and V is TRBV7-9; tentative D call: TRBD1 (5 bases). The CDR3 is made up of 15 amino acids. V lost 4 bases to trimming and J lost 1 base, with 13 bases between them. Germline-derived CDR1 and CDR2 are SEHNR and FQNEAQ (reference sequence). The CDR3 here is CASSSWTGGNTEAFF. For the CDR3, the DNA is TGTGCCAGCAGCTCGTGGACGGGGGGGAACACTGAAGCTTTCTTT. The whole variable domain, filled in from reference TRBV7-9 and TRBJ1-1, reads DTGVSQNPRHKITKRGQNVTFRCDPISEHNRLYWYRQTLGQGPEFLTYFQNEAQLEKSRLLSDRFSAERPKGSFSTLEIQRTEQGDSAMYLCASSSWTGGNTEAFFGQGTRLTVV.

This clone was detected only once. V is TRBV19 and J is TRBJ1-1, with 7 nucleotides matching TRBD1. Germline V lookup: CDR1 LNHDA, CDR2 SQIVND (reference sequence). The CDR3 has 13 residues. J lost 10 bases, V lost 6 bases, and 11 bases had no gene match. CDR3 coding DNA: TGTGCCAGTAGCTCGACAGGGTCCGTACGAGCTTTCTTT. Its translation is CASSSTGSVRAFF.

About this clone: The sample carries other DNA sequences with the same CDR3. This chain connects TRBV20-1 to TRBJ1-2; D gene ambiguous. This CDR3 is built from 11 residues. V lost 5 bases and J 3 bases, leaving 7 bases between the germline ends. Per the germline V gene, CDR1 is DFQATT and CDR2 is SNEGSKA (reference sequence). This CDR3 is CSARTDYGYTF. The CDR3 DNA sequence: TGCAGTGCTCGGACTGACTATGGCTACACCTTC.

The genes are TRBV5-1 and TRBJ2-7; 7 bases agree with TRBD1. This CDR3 is built from 15 residues. The V gene end was trimmed by 0 bases and the J gene end by 3 bases; junction bases not matched to a gene: 6. Germline loops: CDR1 SGHRS, CDR2 YFSETQ. The CDR3 bases are TGCGCCAGCAGCTTGGTTGAGGACAGGAACTACGAGCAGTACTTC. It codes for CASSLVEDRNYEQYF.

The chain has TRBV6-1 and TRBJ2-7, with D tentatively TRBD2 (6 bases). Germline lookup yields CDR1 MNHNS and CDR2 SASEGT. CDR3 length: 13 residues. V lost 6 bases, J lost 3 bases, and 12 bases lay in between. CDR3: CASSDGTHYEQYF. As DNA, the CDR3 is TGTGCCAGCAGCGATGGGACTCACTACGAGCAGTACTTC.

The V call is TRBV28, the J call TRBJ1-3; TRBD1 aligns across 9 bases. CDR3 length: 20 amino acids. The V gene's germline CDR1 is MDHEN and CDR2 SYDVKM. V shed 3 bases, J shed 2 bases, and the junction held 17 bases outside the gene matches. The chain's CDR3 is CASSFSLGDRDVKAGNTIYF. CDR3 DNA sequence: TGTGCCAGCAGTTTCTCTCTAGGGGACAGGGACGTTAAAGCTGGAAACACCATATATTTT.

The chain's CDR3 is CATGGDFATEAFF. The DNA of the CDR3 is TGTGCCACCGGGGGGGACTTCGCCACTGAAGCTTTCTTT. V gene TRBV10-3 combines with J gene TRBJ1-1, with TRBD1 as a possible D gene (5 bases). V was trimmed by 10 bases and J by 4 bases, leaving 16 bases between them. Germline loops: CDR1 ENHRY, CDR2 SYGVKD. CDR3 length: 13 residues.

This chain links TRBV5-5 with TRBJ2-3, with D hard to call. Trimming pared 1 base from V and 11 bases from J, leaving 5 bases between. The germline CDR1 and CDR2 sequences are SGHKS and YYEKEE (reference sequence). The CDR3 has 10 residues. CDR3 residues: CASSLRLQYF. Here the CDR3 DNA reads TGTGCCAGCAGCTTGCGGTTGCAGTATTTT.

The genes are TRBV6-5 and TRBJ1-2; 7 bases fit TRBD1. CDR3 length: 14 residues. CDR1 is MNHEY, CDR2 SVGAGI, per germline. V lost 5 bases to trimming and J lost 7 bases; unmatched junction nucleotides: 10. The DNA of the CDR3 is TGTGCCAGCAGTAGAAAGACAGGGTTCCCTGGCTACACCTTC. This sequence encodes CASSRKTGFPGYTF.

The V call is TRBV27, the J call TRBJ2-7, with D tentatively TRBD1 (6 bases). This CDR3 has 12 residues. Trimming left V 3 bases short and J 5 bases short, with 8 bases between. Germline-derived CDR1 and CDR2 are MNHEY and SMNVEV (reference sequence). The CDR3 loop is CASSFSGDEQYF. In DNA, the CDR3 is TGTGCCAGCAGTTTCTCAGGGGACGAGCAGTACTTC.

The genes are TRBV4-1 and TRBJ2-5, with D tentatively TRBD2 (6 bases). This CDR3 has 15 residues. The germline gives CDR1 MGHRA, CDR2 YSYEKL. The ends were cut back, 1 base at V and 5 bases at J, with 14 bases in the middle. In nucleotides, the CDR3 is TGCGCCAGCAGCCAAGGACCACGGGGGTTGGAGACCCAGTACTTC. It translates to CASSQGPRGLETQYF.

This clone was recorded only once. The genes are TRBV19 and TRBJ1-5, with D perhaps matching TRBD1 (5 bases). Germline V lookup: CDR1 LNHDA, CDR2 SQIVND (reference sequence). The CDR3 consists of 14 residues. V gave up 5 bases and J gave up 0 bases, with 8 bases separating them. The DNA for the CDR3 is TGTGCCAGTAGTCGACAGAATAGCAATCAGCCCCAGCATTTT. Translated: CASSRQNSNQPQHF.

The chain couples TRBV19 to TRBJ1-1, with TRBD1 as a possible D gene (5 bases). This CDR3 contains 12 residues. V shed 11 bases and J shed 10 bases, with 20 bases lying between them. Germline V gene data show CDR1 as LNHDA and CDR2 as SQIVND (reference sequence). The CDR3 nucleotides read TGTGCCTCCCTATCCCAGGGCCTGGGAGCTTTCTTT. Protein: CASLSQGLGAFF.

J is TRBJ2-5 and V is TRBV6-6; D ambiguous. Germline V CDR1 and CDR2: MNHNY, SVGAGI (reference sequence). Trimming took off 2 bases at V and 2 bases at J, with 9 bases between the two ends. The CDR3 consists of 14 residues. Written as DNA, the CDR3 is TGTGCCAGCAGTTACGGCAGAACACAAGAGACCCAGTACTTC. As protein: CASSYGRTQETQYF.

The V call is TRBV6-5, the J call TRBJ2-5, with D unresolved. V was cut by 0 bases and J by 5 bases, with 4 bases left in between. Germline V gene lookup returns CDR1 MNHEY and CDR2 SVGAGI. This CDR3 contains 12 residues. CDR3 in amino acids: CASSYSTETQYF. In DNA, the CDR3 is TGTGCCAGCAGTTACTCGACTGAGACCCAGTACTTC.

The chain has TRBV11-3 and TRBJ2-7, with TRBD1 identical over 7 bases. Trimming removed 5 bases from V and 9 bases from J; junction bases left unmatched: 7. CDR3 length: 12 amino acids. Germline values: CDR1 SGHNT, CDR2 YENEEA. CDR3 DNA sequence: TGTGCCAGCAGCGCCCGGGACAGAAGGCAGTACTTC. As protein: CASSARDRRQYF.

The chain carries TRBV10-1 and TRBJ2-3, with 7 bases fitting TRBD1. Germline CDR1 WNHNN, CDR2 SYGVQD (reference sequence). Losses at the gene ends were 4 bases for V and 1 base for J; bases not matched to a gene: 2. The length of the CDR3 is 14 residues. The CDR3 region has the DNA TGCGCCAGCAGTGTAGGACAGGGCACAGATACGCAGTATTTT. Its translation: CASSVGQGTDTQYF.